This TCR beta chain was retrieved from a study of naive and memory T cell subsets. Notes on the study in general: In CD4 and CD8 cells, diversity dropped from naive through EMRA. There was no ground truth to check naive and memory subset results.

Separate alpha and beta amplification began at the second PCR step. Sorting gates: effector memory CD45RA-CD27-, EMRA CD45RA+CD27-. Both TRBC1 and TRBC2 were covered by a beta constant-region primer of two equimolar oligonucleotides. Four rounds of PCR amplified the ligated cDNA using nested alpha and beta constant-region primers plus SP2. TCRdb re-analysed the UMI-ligation and nested PCR reads in MiXCR, keeping a single row per CDR3 protein. The table records approximately 29,000 distinct CDR3 sequences, roughly 20% of them present only once. Worth noting for this clonotype: As yet, its antigen is unknown.

This receptor was identified in a human donor in good health. The material sequenced was effector memory CD4+ T cells from blood. Subset meaning: effector memory, CD45RA- CD27-.

CDR3 sequence reads: CASRPTGTYEQYF. DNA of the CDR3: TGTGCCAGCAGACCGACAGGGACCTACGAGCAGTACTTC. V gene TRBV12-3 or TRBV12-4 combines with J gene TRBJ2-7; 7 bases agree with TRBD1. The CDR3 is 13 amino acids. Trimming removed 6 bases from V and 2 bases from J; junction bases left unmatched: 4.